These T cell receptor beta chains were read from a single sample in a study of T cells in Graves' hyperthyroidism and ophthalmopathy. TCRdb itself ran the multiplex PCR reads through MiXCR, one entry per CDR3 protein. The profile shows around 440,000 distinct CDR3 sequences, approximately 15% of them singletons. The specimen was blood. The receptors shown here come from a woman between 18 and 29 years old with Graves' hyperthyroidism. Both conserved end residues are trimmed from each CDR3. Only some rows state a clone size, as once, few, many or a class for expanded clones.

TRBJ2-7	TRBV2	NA	ASSDLAGRNEQY
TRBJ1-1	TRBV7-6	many	ASSLASSGWTEAF
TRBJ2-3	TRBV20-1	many	SARGGGESTDTQY
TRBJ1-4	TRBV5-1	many	ASSLTGARNEKLF
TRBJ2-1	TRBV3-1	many	ASSRLAGGFNEQF
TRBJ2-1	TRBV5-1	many	ASSKNNEQF
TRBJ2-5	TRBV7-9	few	ASSLTLRGRETQY
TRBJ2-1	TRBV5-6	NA	ASSTRGGASEQF
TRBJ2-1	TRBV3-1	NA	ASSQPLAGGLREQF
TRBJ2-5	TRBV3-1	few	VSSQAHLGGKQTQY
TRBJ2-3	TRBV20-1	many	SAVASGERVDTQY
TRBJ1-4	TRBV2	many	ASSQQGAGNEKLF
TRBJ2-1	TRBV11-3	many	ASTPGQGYNEQF
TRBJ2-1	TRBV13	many	ASSPTFLADSSYNEQF
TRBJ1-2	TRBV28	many	ASSSPRQGNYGYT
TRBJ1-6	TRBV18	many	ASSLGDRGNSPLH
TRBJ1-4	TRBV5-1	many	ASSATGATNEKLF
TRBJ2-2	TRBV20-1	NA	SAPGGGRGELF
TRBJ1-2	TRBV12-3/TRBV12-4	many	ASASDGGYT
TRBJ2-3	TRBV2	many	ASSPGNTDTQY
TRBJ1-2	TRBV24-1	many	ATSDFGTDHGYT
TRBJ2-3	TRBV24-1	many	ATSDPPDLTSTQY
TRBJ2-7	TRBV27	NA	ATRNPTGLIYEQY
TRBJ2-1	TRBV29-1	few	SVTLAGFYNEQF
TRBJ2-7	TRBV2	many	ASSAHHSGAGYSYEQY
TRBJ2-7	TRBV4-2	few	ASSQDGSGRGREQY
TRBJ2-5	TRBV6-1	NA	ASSPGGLTGRRETQY
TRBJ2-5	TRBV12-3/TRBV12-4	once	ASSPLAGGMETQY
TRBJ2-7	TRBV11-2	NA	ASSLDKGSYEQY
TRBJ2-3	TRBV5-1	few	ASMTGTGTDTQY
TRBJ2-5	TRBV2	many	ASNSGGLEETQY
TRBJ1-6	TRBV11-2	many	ASSFHPVALH
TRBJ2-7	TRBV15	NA	ATSSGSYEQY
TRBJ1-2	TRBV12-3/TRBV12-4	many	ASRRGLTYGYT
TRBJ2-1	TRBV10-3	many	AISETMAATSYNEQF
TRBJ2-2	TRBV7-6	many	ASSGSYNTGELF
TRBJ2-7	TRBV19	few	ASSTPDLGGEYEQY
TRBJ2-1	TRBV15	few	ATSRGKAAGKGNEQF
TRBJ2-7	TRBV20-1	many	SASRDRGIYEQY
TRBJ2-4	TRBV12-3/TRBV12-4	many	ASSFTGTAKNIQY
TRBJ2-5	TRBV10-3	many	ATRKDRAEETQY
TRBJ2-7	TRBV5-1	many	ASRDRGRPYEQY
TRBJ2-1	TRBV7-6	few	ASSPPYGDGMF
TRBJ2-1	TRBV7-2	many	ASSYLPAGNEQF
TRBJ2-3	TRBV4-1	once	ASSQGAGTPY
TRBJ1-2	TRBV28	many	ASEPGPEGHGYT
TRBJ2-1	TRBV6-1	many	ASSEQEGSYNEQF
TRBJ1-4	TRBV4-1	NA	ASSRTDSNDEKLF
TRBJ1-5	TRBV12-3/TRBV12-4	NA	ASSPLAGGAGQPQH
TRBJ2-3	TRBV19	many	ASTTGTSDGDTQY
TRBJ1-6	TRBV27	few	ASSLWGELGNSPLH
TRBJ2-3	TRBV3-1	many	ASSQDGQGGAPDTQY
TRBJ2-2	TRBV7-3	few	ASSFRGDAGELF
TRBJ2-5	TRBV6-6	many	ASSYGVGLGQETQY
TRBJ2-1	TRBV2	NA	ATTRASGTRYNEQF
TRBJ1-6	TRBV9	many	ASSVGGGDSPLH
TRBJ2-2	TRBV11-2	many	ASHGRGPGGGELF
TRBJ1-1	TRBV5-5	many	ASSFQPGTGTEAF